The 8 T cell receptor beta chains presented below share a single source sample, sequenced in a study of blood T cells in healthy people across ages (dated by TCRdb to 2014 to 2015). Preparation of the library involved 5' RACE. Sequenced on an Illumina HiSeq 2500. The second PCR ran for roughly 7 to 11 cycles and used a J-beta primer mix along with a sample-barcoded 5' primer. The public reads were quality trimmed at Q25 with fastp and then assembled into clones with MiXCR by TCRdb, keeping productive beta chains. Duplicate CDR3 protein sequences are folded into a single record with the most common DNA and genes. The sample has roughly 700,000 distinct CDR3 sequences on record, 49% of them singletons. The ten largest clones capture 25% to 35% of the sample. Sequences were obtained from blood. All receptors come from a woman aged 60-75 years in good health.

A remark on this clonotype: One end of the junction varies from germline; a read error may be responsible. The chain combines TRBV12-3 or TRBV12-4 with TRBJ2-7; D assignment may be TRBD1 or TRBD2 (6 bases each). The DNA end favors TRBJ2-4, so the J call may be wrong. This CDR3 has 13 amino acids. The DNA for the CDR3 is TGTGCCAGCAGCGGGGGCTCCAAAGACATTCAGTACTTC. Translation gives CASSGGSKDIQYF.

This clonotype came up many times. For the CDR3, the DNA is TGCGCCAGCAGCCCCGGGACCGACAATGAGCAGTTCTTC. This translates into CASSPGTDNEQFF. This chain uses TRBV5-1 with TRBJ2-1, with D perhaps given as TRBD1 or TRBD2 (5 bases each). The CDR3 totals 13 residues. Trimming took 4 bases from V and 5 from J, leaving 10 bases between them. Per the germline V gene, CDR1 is SGHRS and CDR2 is YFSETQ.

Regarding this clonotype: This could be a read error, since a much larger clone is one nucleotide away. The V and J genes are TRBV29-1 and TRBJ2-1, with a possible D match to TRBD1 (7 bases). The CDR3 covers 14 residues. Germline V gene data show CDR1 as SQVTM and CDR2 as ANQGSEA. The CDR3: CSVSQGGSYNELFF. The CDR3 DNA reads TGCAGCGTTTCCCAGGGGGGCTCCTACAATGAGCTGTTCTTC.

This chain uses TRBV6-2 or TRBV6-3 with TRBJ2-7; D possibly corresponds to TRBD2 (5 bases). Trimming removed 2 bases from V and 1 base from J, with 15 bases in between. The CDR3 length is 16 residues. Germline assignment: CDR1 MNHEY and CDR2 SVGEGT. CDR3 region: CASSYGLFSFSYEQYF. CDR3 coding DNA: TGTGCCAGCAGTTACGGACTCTTTTCTTTTTCCTACGAGCAGTACTTC.

The V call is TRBV7-2, the J call TRBJ1-1; D remains unclear. Germline V gene sequence: CDR1 SGHTA, CDR2 FQGNSA. CDR3 size: 14 residues. V was pared by 2 bases and J by 0 bases, with 7 bases between. CDR3 sequence reads: CASSLSRVNTEAFF. The DNA for the CDR3 is TGTGCCAGCAGCTTAAGCCGGGTGAACACTGAAGCTTTCTTT.

This chain uses TRBV9 with TRBJ2-3, with D perhaps TRBD1 (6 bases). Germline V gene lookup returns CDR1 SGDLS and CDR2 YYNGEE. CDR3 length: 14 residues. Between the trimmed V and J ends, which lost 2 bases and 6 bases, there was a span of 13 bases. The CDR3 region is CASSVSGDTDTQYF. The CDR3 DNA follows: TGTGCCAGCAGCGTTAGTGGGGACACGGATACGCAGTATTTT.

To note about this clonotype: Relative to the germline gene, one junction end is altered; a read error may explain this. The genes are TRBV7-3 and TRBJ2-3, with TRBD1 identical over 7 bases. CDR3 length equals 14 residues. In germline, CDR1 is SGHTA, CDR2 FQGTGA. This chain's CDR3 is CASSSTGSTNTQYF. CDR3 sequence (DNA): TGTGCCAGCAGCTCGACAGGGTCCACGAATACCCAGTATTTT.

The rearrangement links TRBV4-2 to TRBJ1-1; D remains unclear. This CDR3 region has 14 residues. Trimming stripped 4 bases from V and 4 bases from J, with 13 bases between. Germline lookup yields CDR1 LGHNA and CDR2 YNFKEQ. CDR3 sequence reads: CASSLLAGATEAFF. Here the CDR3 DNA reads TGTGCCAGCAGCCTCTTAGCGGGAGCCACTGAAGCTTTCTTT.